These 17 T cell receptor beta chains were all obtained from the same sample, sequenced in a study of blood T cells in healthy people across ages. Next came a second PCR, run for about 6 to 11 cycles, which used a sample-barcoded 5' primer along with a J-beta primer mix. TCRdb itself ran the 5' RACE reads through MiXCR, one entry per CDR3 protein. The sample contains around 1.5 million distinct CDR3 sequences, 42% of which appear only once. The sequenced sample consisted of blood. The receptor source for this set is a woman aged 18-29 years in good health.

This clonotype was detected only once. The chain combines TRBV30 with TRBJ2-1; D is undetermined. The CDR3 sequence is 12 residues long. Germline V gene data show CDR1 as GTSNPN and CDR2 as SVGIG (reference sequence). Trimming took 2 bases from V and 8 from J, leaving 10 bases between them. CDR3 amino acids: CAWSFQRHEQFF. In DNA form, the CDR3 reads TGTGCCTGGAGTTTCCAACGCCATGAGCAGTTCTTC.

The chain couples TRBV11-2 to TRBJ2-6, with D unresolved. Germline CDR1 is SGHAT and CDR2 is FQNNGV. Trimming took off 5 bases at V and 0 bases at J, with 11 bases between the two ends. This CDR3 is built from 16 residues. For the CDR3, the DNA is TGTGCCAGCAGCCGCCTCCACAGCTCTGGGGCCAACGTCCTGACTTTC. Translation: CASSRLHSSGANVLTF.

The sample holds a few counts of this clonotype. The V call is TRBV7-2, the J call TRBJ2-7; TRBD2 is a possible D gene (5 bases). V was shortened by 5 bases and J by 6 bases, with 17 bases between the two germline ends. This CDR3 is built from 14 residues. The germline CDR1 and CDR2 sequences are SGHTA and FQGNSA. In nucleotides, the CDR3 is TGTGCCAGCAGCCCGGACTTGTATACGGGCGAGCAGTACTTC. The encoded protein is CASSPDLYTGEQYF.

V gene TRBV28 combines with J gene TRBJ1-2; D is ambiguous. The CDR3 contains 13 residues. Germline loops: CDR1 MDHEN, CDR2 SYDVKM. V was trimmed by 5 bases and J by 6 bases, leaving 13 bases between them. The CDR3 loop is CASSPARPDGYTF. In DNA, the CDR3 is TGTGCCAGCAGTCCCGCGAGACCGGATGGCTACACCTTC.

This clonotype was detected a few times. V is TRBV7-9 and J is TRBJ2-3; possible D gene TRBD2, 6 bases. The length of the CDR3 is 14 residues. The germline CDR1 and CDR2 sequences are SEHNR and FQNEAQ (reference sequence). Between the trimmed V and J ends, which lost 5 bases and 3 bases, there was a span of 12 bases. The CDR3 protein is CASSPTSRTDTQYF. The CDR3 bases are TGTGCCAGCAGCCCGACTAGTCGGACAGATACGCAGTATTTT. Using reference TRBV7-9 and TRBJ2-3 for the parts outside the CDR3, the full variable domain is DTGVSQNPRHKITKRGQNVTFRCDPISEHNRLYWYRQTLGQGPEFLTYFQNEAQLEKSRLLSDRFSAERPKGSFSTLEIQRTEQGDSAMYLCASSPTSRTDTQYFGPGTRLTVL.

In DNA, the CDR3 is TGTGCCAGCTGCCCCAGGGGCTCCCTCACTGAAGCTTTCTTT. Protein sequence: CASCPRGSLTEAFF. The chain employs TRBV6-5 and TRBJ1-1, with a tentative D call TRBD1 (6 bases). Germline CDR1 and CDR2: MNHEY and SVGAGI. This CDR3 contains 14 residues. The V and J ends lost 8 bases and 4 bases respectively, with 17 bases between them.

This clonotype was counted only a few times. The chain uses TRBV27 and TRBJ2-1, with D perhaps TRBD2 (7 bases). Per the germline V gene, CDR1 is MNHEY and CDR2 is SMNVEV (reference sequence). The CDR3 has 14 amino acids. Trimming cost V 6 bases and J 10 bases, with 19 bases left between them. CDR3 region: CASREGGASGEQFF. The CDR3 DNA reads as TGTGCCAGCAGAGAAGGGGGGGCTAGCGGAGAGCAGTTCTTC.

The chain uses TRBV28 and TRBJ1-3; D is unresolved. The V and J ends lost 7 bases and 4 bases respectively, with 20 bases between them. The CDR3 has 16 amino acids. Germline CDR1 MDHEN, CDR2 SYDVKM. The CDR3 loop is CASTSRDSTRGNTIYF. The CDR3 region has the DNA TGTGCCAGCACCTCAAGGGATTCCACGAGGGGAAACACCATATATTTT.

The chain uses TRBV29-1 and TRBJ2-3; 7 bases match TRBD2. V shed 4 bases and J 3 bases; nucleotides not matched to a gene: 7. This CDR3 comprises 14 residues. The V gene's germline CDR1 is SQVTM and CDR2 ANQGSEA. CDR3 loop: CSVAAGVGTDTQYF. CDR3 nucleotides: TGCAGCGTTGCCGCGGGAGTAGGTACAGATACGCAGTATTTT.

This clonotype has just a few counts. The rearrangement links TRBV5-4 to TRBJ2-7; D possibly corresponds to TRBD2 (6 bases). V was trimmed by 4 bases and J by 2 bases, leaving 16 bases between them. This CDR3 is 15 amino acids long. The V gene's germline CDR1 is SGHNT and CDR2 YYREEE (reference sequence). The CDR3 spells CASSRNGGIAYEQYF. DNA for the CDR3: TGTGCCAGCAGCCGGAACGGAGGGATCGCCTACGAGCAGTACTTC.

This clonotype was counted a few times. This sequence joins TRBV20-1 and TRBJ1-5, with D possibly TRBD1 on 5 matching bases. Trimming took off 4 bases at V and 6 bases at J, with 22 bases between the two ends. Germline values: CDR1 DFQATT, CDR2 SNEGSKA (reference sequence). The CDR3 contains 16 residues. The CDR3 sequence: CSANRGERWEGQPQHF. The CDR3 nucleotides are TGCAGTGCTAATAGGGGCGAACGATGGGAAGGTCAGCCCCAGCATTTT.

V is TRBV6-1 and J is TRBJ2-3; D unresolved. With 3 bases removed from V and 3 bases from J, the gap between germline ends came to 16 bases. The CDR3 runs 16 residues. Germline CDR1 reads MNHNS; CDR2 reads SASEGT. CDR3 in amino acids: CASSDLSGRITDTQYF. In DNA form, the CDR3 reads TGTGCCAGCAGTGACCTATCCGGAAGAATTACAGATACGCAGTATTTT.

The chain employs TRBV27 and TRBJ1-1; D is possibly TRBD1 (6 bases). From germline, CDR1 is MNHEY and CDR2 SMNVEV (reference sequence). This CDR3 is 14 amino acids long. V was pared by 3 bases and J by 7 bases, with 15 bases between. The CDR3 sequence: CASSFIGGTDEAFF. In DNA form, the CDR3 reads TGTGCCAGCAGTTTCATAGGGGGGACCGATGAAGCTTTCTTT.

The gene calls are TRBV27 and TRBJ2-1, with D possibly being TRBD1 (5 bases). The CDR3 consists of 15 residues. V gave up 6 bases and J gave up 0 bases, with 12 bases separating them. Germline lookup yields CDR1 MNHEY and CDR2 SMNVEV (reference sequence). The CDR3: CASRKWGGSYNEQFF. Written as DNA, the CDR3 is TGTGCCAGCAGGAAATGGGGCGGCTCCTACAATGAGCAGTTCTTC.

The J gene is TRBJ1-1, the V gene TRBV20-1; D is uncertain. The CDR3 sequence is 13 residues long. V was cut by 5 bases and J by 1 base, with 11 bases left in between. Germline lookup yields CDR1 DFQATT and CDR2 SNEGSKA (reference sequence). The CDR3 DNA reads as TGCAGTGCTGTCGCGGACGGGAACACTGAAGCTTTCTTT. Protein sequence: CSAVADGNTEAFF.

The chain joins TRBV5-1 to TRBJ1-4, with 7 nucleotides matching TRBD1. CDR1 is SGHRS and CDR2 is YFSETQ in the germline V gene. This CDR3 is built from 15 residues. V shed 4 bases, J shed 7 bases, and the junction held 10 bases outside the gene matches. CDR3 nucleotide sequence: TGCGCCAGCAGCCTGGGACAGCGCGAGTCTGAAAAACTGTTTTTT. As protein: CASSLGQRESEKLFF.

Concerning this clonotype itself: One end of the junction fails to match germline, which may point to a read error. The rearrangement links TRBV12-5 to TRBJ2-5; D call uncertain. The CDR3 sequence is 12 residues long. In germline, CDR1 is LGHNT, CDR2 FRNRAP. The CDR3 DNA reads TGTGTTAGTGGTTTCGACTCGAGAGAGCAGTACTTC. Protein: CVSGFDSREQYF.